This TCR beta chain was observed in a study of spatial heterogeneity in lung cancer. Study-level information: Available PBMC from follow-up, collected a median of roughly 26 months after resection, underwent sequencing. The average appearance count of each unique TCR and UMI combination in raw reads was more than 9.5. Findings and caveats of the study: Whereas they appeared in blood less at follow-up, ubiquitous expanded tumor TCRs appeared there more at resection.

This clonotype was found a few times. Antigen: not known. Time point in this sample: blood at routine non-recurrence follow-up after resection. Researchers sequenced whole RNA taken from tumor, nontumor lung or frozen PBMC without sorting. Every TCR cDNA molecule bore a unique molecular identifier. TCRdb independently ran MiXCR on the 5' RACE reads; one entry per CDR3 protein. The data contain approximately 50,000 distinct CDR3 sequences, under 8% of them singletons. V lost 4 bases, J lost 8 bases, and 9 bases lay in between. The V gene's germline CDR1 is SGHTA and CDR2 FQGNSA. The CDR3 length is 11 residues.

Sequenced material: PBMCs, taken at follow-up. V and J are TRBV7-2 and TRBJ2-7; D assignment may be TRBD1 or TRBD2 (6 bases each). This clonotype was obtained from a female donor with early-stage non-small cell lung cancer. In DNA form, the CDR3 reads TGTGCCAGCAGCTCCGGGGGCCAGCAGTACTTC. Protein product: CASSSGGQQYF.